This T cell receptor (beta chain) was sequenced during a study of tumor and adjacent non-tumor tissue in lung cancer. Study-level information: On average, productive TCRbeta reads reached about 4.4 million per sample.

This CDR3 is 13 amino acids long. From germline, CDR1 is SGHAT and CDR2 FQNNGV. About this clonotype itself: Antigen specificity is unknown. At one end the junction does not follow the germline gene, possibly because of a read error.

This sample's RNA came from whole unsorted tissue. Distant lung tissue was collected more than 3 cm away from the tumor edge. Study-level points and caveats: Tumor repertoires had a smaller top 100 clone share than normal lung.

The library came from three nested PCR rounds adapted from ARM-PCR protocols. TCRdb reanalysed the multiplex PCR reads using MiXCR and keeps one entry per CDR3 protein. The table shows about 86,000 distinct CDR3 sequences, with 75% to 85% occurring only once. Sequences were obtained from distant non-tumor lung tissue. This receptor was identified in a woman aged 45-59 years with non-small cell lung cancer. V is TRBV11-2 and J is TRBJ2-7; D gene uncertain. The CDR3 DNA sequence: TGTGCTAGCAGCTTGGAAACAAGAGCCGAACAGTACTTC. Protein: CASSLETRAEQYF.